The rows below give T cell receptor beta chains drawn from one sample of a study of breast tumors, draining lymph nodes, adjacent tissues. Via MiXCR, TCRdb re-called the multiplex PCR reads, giving one row per CDR3 protein. Seen here are 25,000 or so distinct CDR3 sequences, 60% to 75% observed once, and the top ten hold less than 25%. Sequencing used tumor-adjacent breast tissue. The receptor source for this set is a female donor with breast cancer. Some clones in this sample may be carry-over from other donors' samples. Both conserved end residues are part of each CDR3. The D gene is left open where the match is weak. Clone size is stated in some rows and not others, as once, few, many or a class when expanded.

>NA|TRBJ2-7|TRBV11-2|NA
CASSFAFRGRGSYEQYF
TGTGCCAGCAGCTTCGCTTTCCGGGGCAGGGGATCCTACGAGCAGTACTTC
>NA|TRBJ1-6|TRBV10-2|NA
CASSDVAALHF
TGCGCCAGCAGTGATGTGGCAGCCCTCCACTTT
>NA|TRBJ1-6|TRBV6-1|TRBD1
CASSPGTENSPLHF
TGTGCCAGCAGCCCCGGGACAGAAAATTCACCCCTCCACTTT
>NA|TRBJ1-6|TRBV15|TRBD1
CATSRGQGIDSPLHF
TGTGCCACCAGCAGAGGACAGGGAATCGATTCACCCCTCCACTTT
>NA|TRBJ2-7|TRBV20-1|TRBD1
CSSKVRDSISWEQYF
TGCAGTTCGAAGGTCCGGGACAGTATATCGTGGGAGCAGTACTTC
>NA|TRBJ2-3|TRBV24-1|NA
CATSALGATSTDTQYF
TGTGCCACCAGTGCCTTGGGGGCAACTAGCACAGATACGCAGTATTTT
>NA|TRBJ2-5|TRBV6-1|TRBD1
CASRKQGAGETQYF
TGTGCCAGCAGGAAACAGGGGGCAGGGGAGACCCAGTACTTC
>NA|TRBJ2-5|TRBV5-4|NA
CASSLVGRETQYF
TGTGCCAGCAGCTTGGTAGGGCGGGAGACCCAGTACTTC
>once|TRBJ2-7|TRBV6-6|NA
CASSQRTTGSYEQYF
TGTGCCAGCTCCCAAAGGACTACGGGCTCCTACGAGCAGTACTTC
>many|TRBJ2-3|TRBV5-6|NA
CASSLTGGPDTQYF
TGTGCCAGCAGCTTGACGGGTGGGCCAGATACGCAGTATTTT
>NA|TRBJ1-2|TRBV4-1|NA
CASSSGAGGNYGYTF
TGCGCCAGCAGCTCTGGGGCGGGAGGGAACTATGGCTACACCTTC
>medium-sized|TRBJ2-2|TRBV10-2|NA
CASIGTEMTGELFF
TGCGCCAGCATCGGTACTGAGATGACCGGGGAGCTGTTTTTT
>NA|TRBJ2-7|TRBV27|TRBD1
CASSLGTASPWYF
TGTGCCAGCAGTTTGGGGACAGCTAGTCCGTGGTACTTC
>NA|TRBJ2-7|TRBV5-1|TRBD1
CASSLGGTGLVSEQYF
TGCGCCAGCAGCTTGGGGGGGACAGGGCTGGTCTCCGAGCAGTACTTC
>NA|TRBJ2-7|TRBV27|NA
CASSVGSTYEQYF
TGTGCCAGCTCTGTCGGGAGTACCTACGAGCAGTACTTC
>NA|TRBJ2-7|TRBV2|NA
CASSGEGYEQYF
TGTGCCAGCAGCGGGGAAGGGTACGAGCAGTACTTC
>many|TRBJ2-4|TRBV5-4|TRBD2
CASSLAHYGGHRGDIQYF
TGTGCCAGCAGCCTCGCTCATTACGGTGGACATCGGGGGGACATTCAGTACTTC
>NA|TRBJ2-1|TRBV20-1|TRBD2
CSAARASGRGNEQFF
TGCAGTGCGGCAAGAGCTAGCGGGAGGGGCAATGAGCAGTTCTTC
>NA|TRBJ2-3|TRBV4-1|NA
CASSPDGGPDTQYF
TGCGCCAGCAGCCCCGATGGTGGCCCAGATACGCAGTATTTT
>NA|TRBJ2-7|TRBV9|NA
CASSLTGSSYEQYF
TGTGCCAGCAGCCTTACAGGGAGCTCCTACGAGCAGTACTTC
>NA|TRBJ2-3|TRBV7-2|NA
CASSLGGSLGQYF
TGTGCCAGCAGCTTAGGAGGCTCCCTAGGGCAGTATTTT
>NA|TRBJ2-5|TRBV29-1|TRBD1
CSVNTGEVTQYF
TGCAGCGTCAACACAGGGGAAGTGACCCAGTACTTC
>medium-sized|TRBJ1-4|TRBV19|TRBD1
CASSIGQGGEKLFF
TGTGCCAGTAGTATCGGTCAGGGGGGGGAAAAACTGTTTTTT
>NA|TRBJ1-3|TRBV4-1|NA
CASSQDLWTGNTIYF
TGCGCCAGCAGCCAAGATCTCTGGACTGGAAACACCATATATTTT
>medium-sized|TRBJ1-5|TRBV19|TRBD1
CASSMTGSQPQHF
TGTGCCAGTAGTATGACAGGGAGTCAGCCCCAGCATTTT
>NA|TRBJ2-1|TRBV9|NA
CASSETHGTKGFNEQFF
TGTGCCAGCAGCGAGACCCACGGGACCAAAGGGTTCAATGAGCAGTTCTTC
>NA|TRBJ2-7|TRBV11-2|NA
CASSLALTENYEQYF
TGTGCCAGCAGCTTAGCCCTGACAGAGAACTACGAGCAGTACTTC
>NA|TRBJ2-2|TRBV12-1|NA
CASSFGRRRGGELFF
TGTGCCAGCAGCTTTGGGAGGCGGCGGGGCGGGGAGCTGTTTTTT
>NA|TRBJ2-7|TRBV2|TRBD1
CASTRQGAYEQYF
TGTGCCAGCACAAGGCAGGGGGCCTACGAGCAGTACTTC